What follows is one TCR beta chain and its context. CDR3 size: 17 residues. V gave up 4 bases and J gave up 1 base; unmatched junction bases: 11. From germline, CDR1 is LGHNA and CDR2 YSLEER. Sequenced by immunoSEQ multiplex PCR; TCRdb stores in-frame clones only, minus some. Among approximately 150,000 clones listed, roughly 92% were seen once. This entry is derived from a study of T cell responses to AZD1222 COVID-19 vaccine. The TCR was taken from an adult who received the AZD1222 COVID-19 vaccine. V usage is TRBV4-3 and J usage is TRBJ1-1; TRBD1 aligns across 8 bases. The source was peripheral blood, collected 28 days after the second AZD1222 dose. The CDR3 protein is CASSLEPRTGKNTEAFF. Here the CDR3 DNA reads TGCGCCAGCAGCCTAGAACCCCGGACAGGGAAGAACACTGAAGCTTTCTTT.